This is a list of T cell receptor beta chains from one sample in a study of cytomegalovirus exposure and HLA in healthy donors. Method: immunoSEQ multiplex PCR; TCRdb's copy keeps in-frame clones and lacks some. In the table there are 150,000 to 200,000 clones, approximately 82% of which are singletons. Sequenced: PBMCs. Receptors were obtained from a woman aged 18-29 years in good health and CMV-seronegative. Each CDR3 is given with its conserved first and last residue. The D gene is left open where the match is weak. Clone size is not always given. Where it is, it says once, few, many or a class for expanded clones.

V,D,J,length,size,DNA,CDR3
TRBV29-1,NA,TRBJ1-1,14,once,TGCAGCGTTGAATATCCGGGTAGGCGCACTGAAGCTTTCTTT,CSVEYPGRRTEAFF
TRBV30,TRBD2,TRBJ2-1,13,NA,TGTGCCTGGAGTATCGCGGGAGTACATGAGCAGTTCTTC,CAWSIAGVHEQFF
TRBV6-5,NA,TRBJ1-3,15,NA,TGTGCCAGCAGTCAAGGCCAGGGTACTGGAAACACCATATATTTT,CASSQGQGTGNTIYF
TRBV10-3,TRBD1,TRBJ2-1,14,NA,TGTGCCATCAGTCCCGGGACAGGGGGCAATGAGCAGTTCTTC,CAISPGTGGNEQFF
TRBV30,NA,TRBJ2-2,15,NA,TGTGCCTGGAGCCTGATGAGGCGCGGAACCGGGGAGCTGTTTTTT,CAWSLMRRGTGELFF
TRBV6-6,TRBD1,TRBJ2-6,15,few,TGTGCCAGCAGTCTTGGACAGGCTGGGGCCAACGTCCTGACTTTC,CASSLGQAGANVLTF
TRBV7-9,NA,TRBJ1-1,15,NA,TGTGCCAGCAGCTTAGAGGGACACAAAGGCACTGAAGCTTTCTTT,CASSLEGHKGTEAFF
TRBV11-3,TRBD1,TRBJ1-1,18,NA,TGTGCCAGCAGCTCCGGGACAGGGAGTGAGGCTTGGAACACTGAAGCTTTCTTT,CASSSGTGSEAWNTEAFF
TRBV27,NA,TRBJ1-1,14,NA,TGTGCCAGCAGTTCTGGACAGATGAACACTGAAGCTTTCTTT,CASSSGQMNTEAFF
TRBV15,NA,TRBJ1-4,14,NA,TGTGCCACCAGCAGCCGGGAAGAAGGTGAAAAACTGTTTTTT,CATSSREEGEKLFF
TRBV9,TRBD1,TRBJ2-3,14,NA,TGTGCCAGCAGCGGACAGGGAAGGGGGGATACGCAGTATTTT,CASSGQGRGDTQYF
TRBV4-3,TRBD1,TRBJ1-5,19,NA,TGCGCCAGCAGCCAAGAATTTGATTGGGGCGGGACAGGGTTCCAGCCCCAGCATTTT,CASSQEFDWGGTGFQPQHF
TRBV5-6,TRBD2,TRBJ2-3,18,NA,TGTGCCAGCAGCTTGTATGGGACTAGCGCTTTCCGCACAGATACGCAGTATTTT,CASSLYGTSAFRTDTQYF
TRBV27,TRBD2,TRBJ2-1,13,NA,TGTGCCAGCGTTAGCGGGAGCTCGAATGAGCAGTTCTTC,CASVSGSSNEQFF
TRBV10-3,TRBD2,TRBJ2-1,14,NA,TGTGCCATCAGTACCAGGACTAGCGGGGAAGAGCAGTTCTTC,CAISTRTSGEEQFF
TRBV5-1,NA,TRBJ2-1,14,once,TGCGCCAGCAGCTTGGCCGAGCCTAACAATGAGCAGTTCTTC,CASSLAEPNNEQFF
TRBV9,TRBD2,TRBJ2-2,19,NA,TGTGCCAGCAGCGGCGGGCGGACTAGCGGTACCTCGAACACCGGGGAGCTGTTTTTT,CASSGGRTSGTSNTGELFF
TRBV5-1,NA,TRBJ2-3,17,NA,TGCGCCAGCAGCTTGCCCCTCTATCGCCAGGGCCCAGATACGCAGTATTTT,CASSLPLYRQGPDTQYF
TRBV2,TRBD2,TRBJ2-5,15,NA,TGTGCCAGCAGTCGACTAGCGGGAGGCCGAGAGACCCAGTACTTC,CASSRLAGGRETQYF
TRBV9,NA,TRBJ2-1,14,NA,TGTGCCAGCAGCGTAGTACCGGGCTACAATGAGCAGTTCTTC,CASSVVPGYNEQFF
TRBV10-1,TRBD2,TRBJ2-1,17,NA,TGCGCCAGCAGTGAGGGGAGGGTAGCGGGAGGGCAGGGTGAGCAGTTCTTC,CASSEGRVAGGQGEQFF
TRBV2,NA,TRBJ2-3,14,NA,TGTGCCAGCAGTGATAGCCCGGGGACAGATACGCAGTATTTT,CASSDSPGTDTQYF
TRBV7-2,NA,TRBJ2-7,14,NA,TGTGCCAGCAGCCCCGCCCTGAGCTCCTACGAGCAGTACTTC,CASSPALSSYEQYF
TRBV6-6,NA,TRBJ1-1,15,NA,TGTGCCAGCAGCCCACTGGGACACCCGAACACTGAAGCTTTCTTT,CASSPLGHPNTEAFF
TRBV5-1,NA,TRBJ2-6,17,NA,TGCGCCAGCAGCGGGGGTTGGGGGCCGTGGGGGGCCAACGTCCTGACTTTC,CASSGGWGPWGANVLTF
TRBV5-4,TRBD1,TRBJ2-3,14,NA,TGTGCCAGCAGCTTGCAGGGGGCCGGAGATACGCAGTATTTT,CASSLQGAGDTQYF
TRBV5-6,NA,TRBJ1-6,15,NA,TGTGCCAGCAGCTTGGTTGGAGGGGAAAATTCACCCCTCCACTTT,CASSLVGGENSPLHF
TRBV19,TRBD1,TRBJ1-4,16,NA,TGTGCCAGTAGCCTGACAGGGGGGGGAACTAATGAAAAACTGTTTTTT,CASSLTGGGTNEKLFF
TRBV6-6,NA,TRBJ2-3,12,few,TGTGCCAGCAGTTACTCCTTCGATACGCAGTATTTT,CASSYSFDTQYF
TRBV11-2,NA,TRBJ2-5,15,NA,TGTGCCAGCAGCTCAGAGGCGGTCAGCCAAGAGACCCAGTACTTC,CASSSEAVSQETQYF
TRBV11-2,TRBD2,TRBJ2-1,15,NA,TGTGCCAGCACCGTAGCGGGGAGCTCCTACAATGAGCAGTTCTTC,CASTVAGSSYNEQFF
TRBV6-4,TRBD1,TRBJ1-1,15,NA,TGTGCCAGCAGGCGGACAGGTGGTTTCGGCACTGAAGCTTTCTTT,CASRRTGGFGTEAFF
TRBV12-5,TRBD1,TRBJ1-1,16,NA,TGTGCTAGTGGCCCCGGGGACAGACCAATGAACACTGAAGCTTTCTTT,CASGPGDRPMNTEAFF
TRBV7-2,NA,TRBJ2-2,15,NA,TGTGCCAGCAGCTATGACAGAACGAACACCGGGGAGCTGTTTTTT,CASSYDRTNTGELFF
TRBV30,TRBD2,TRBJ2-2,15,NA,TGTGCACACCAAGTGACGGGACTAGAGGCCGGGGAGCTGTTTTTT,CAHQVTGLEAGELFF
TRBV5-4,NA,TRBJ2-2,16,NA,TGTGCCAGCAGCTTGGCCGGGACAATAAACACCGGGGAGCTGTTTTTT,CASSLAGTINTGELFF
TRBV9,NA,TRBJ2-4,15,NA,TGTGCCAGCAGCGTAGGTGGGCGGGACGGAAACATTCAGTACTTC,CASSVGGRDGNIQYF
TRBV11-2,NA,TRBJ2-2,13,NA,TGTGCCAGCAGCACTATCGTGTCCGGGGAGCTGTTTTTT,CASSTIVSGELFF
TRBV27,NA,TRBJ2-2,16,NA,TGTGCCAGCAGCCACCTCGCCGGGAGTAGTTTCGGGGAGCTGTTTTTT,CASSHLAGSSFGELFF
TRBV5-1,TRBD2,TRBJ2-3,18,NA,TGCGCCAGCAGCTTGGGGACTAGCGGGAGGGCCCAGTCGCGGACGCAGTATTTT,CASSLGTSGRAQSRTQYF